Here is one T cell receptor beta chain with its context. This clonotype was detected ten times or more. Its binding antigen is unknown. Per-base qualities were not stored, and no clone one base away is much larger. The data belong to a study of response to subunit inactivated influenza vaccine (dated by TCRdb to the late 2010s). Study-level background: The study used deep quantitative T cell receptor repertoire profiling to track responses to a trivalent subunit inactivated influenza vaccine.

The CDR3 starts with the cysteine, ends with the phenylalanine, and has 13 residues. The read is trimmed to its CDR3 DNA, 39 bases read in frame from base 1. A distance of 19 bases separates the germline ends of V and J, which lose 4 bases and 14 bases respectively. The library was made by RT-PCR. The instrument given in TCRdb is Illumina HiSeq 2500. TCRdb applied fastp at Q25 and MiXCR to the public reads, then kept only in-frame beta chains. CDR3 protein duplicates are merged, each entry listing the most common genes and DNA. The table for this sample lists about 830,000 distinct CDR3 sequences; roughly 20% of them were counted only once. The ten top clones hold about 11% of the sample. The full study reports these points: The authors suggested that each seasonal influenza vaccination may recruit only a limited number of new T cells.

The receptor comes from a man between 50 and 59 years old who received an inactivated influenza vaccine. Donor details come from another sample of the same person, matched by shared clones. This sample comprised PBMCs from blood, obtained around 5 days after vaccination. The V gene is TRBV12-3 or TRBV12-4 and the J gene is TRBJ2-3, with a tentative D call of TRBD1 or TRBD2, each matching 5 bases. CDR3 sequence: CASSSRGMDKPYF. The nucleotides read TGTGCCAGCAGTTCCCGGGGTATGGACAAGCCGTATTTT.